This T cell receptor (beta chain) came from a study of T cell changes during pregnancy in multiple sclerosis. Assay: immunoSEQ multiplex PCR; the TCRdb copy retains only in-frame clones and omits some. The sample has some 49,000 clones; 95% are singletons. The CDR3 is 14 amino acids. Trimming took off 4 bases at V and 3 bases at J, with 12 bases between the two ends. Germline assignment: CDR1 PRHDT and CDR2 FYEKMQ (reference sequence). The sample was CD8+ T cells from peripheral blood mononuclear cells, taken in the first trimester of pregnancy. This receptor was obtained from a female donor with multiple sclerosis, enrolled in a pregnancy study. The V call is TRBV13, the J call TRBJ1-1, with D possibly TRBD1 on 6 matching bases. In nucleotides, the CDR3 is TGTGCCAGCAGCTCCCCCAACAGGGACACTGAAGCTTTCTTT. Its protein product is CASSSPNRDTEAFF.